The 19 T cell receptor beta chains given below trace back to one sample, sequenced in a study of blood T cell repertoires in COVID-19. Data came from immunoSEQ multiplex PCR; TCRdb stores just in-frame clones and leaves some out. The repertoire holds about 98,000 clones, with around 86% as singletons. Material: peripheral blood. These receptors were collected from a man aged 50-60 years with acute or convalescent COVID-19.

The chain couples TRBV5-1 to TRBJ2-3; D is perhaps TRBD1 (6 bases). V was clipped by 0 bases and J by 0 bases, with 8 bases between them. The CDR3 sequence is 15 residues long. Germline V gene sequence: CDR1 SGHRS, CDR2 YFSETQ. CDR3 protein: CASSLVQGSTDTQYF. CDR3 nucleotide sequence: TGCGCCAGCAGCTTGGTACAGGGCAGCACAGATACGCAGTATTTT.

Here the CDR3 DNA reads TGTGCCAGCAGCCCCAGACAGTCCTTTCAAGAGACCCAGTACTTC. Its protein is CASSPRQSFQETQYF. The gene calls are TRBV3-1 (or the pseudogene TRBV3-2) and TRBJ2-5; D might be TRBD1 (5 bases). The germline V and J ends were trimmed by 4 bases and 2 bases, with 14 bases remaining between them. Per germline, CDR1 LGHDT and CDR2 YNNKEL (reference sequence). The CDR3 runs to 15 residues.

This clone was seen a single time. The gene calls are TRBV6-2 or TRBV6-3 and TRBJ2-7; 11 nucleotides agree with TRBD2. This CDR3 is built from 16 residues. CDR1 and CDR2 (germline): MNHEY, SVGEGT. Losses at the gene ends were 0 bases for V and 4 bases for J; bases not matched to a gene: 5. The CDR3 nucleotides read TGTGCCAGCAGTTACTCGAAGGGACTAGCGGTGTACGAGCAGTACTTC. It codes for CASSYSKGLAVYEQYF.

As to this clone: One end of the junction is discordant with germline, which a read error may explain. The chain recombines TRBV7-7 with TRBJ2-1; 7 nucleotides agree with TRBD2. Germline V lookup: CDR1 SSHAT, CDR2 FNYEAQ (reference sequence). There are 13 residues in the CDR3. CDR3: CASSFTSDLEQFF. Here the CDR3 DNA reads TGTGCTAGCAGCTTTACTAGCGATCTTGAGCAGTTCTTC.

The chain is built from TRBV10-1 and TRBJ2-5, with 11 bases aligning to TRBD2. The CDR3 runs 15 residues. J was trimmed by 3 bases and V by 2 bases; bases with no gene match: 2. Germline V CDR1 and CDR2: WNHNN, SYGVQD (reference sequence). The CDR3 DNA follows: TGCGCCAGCAGTGAGCCGGGACTAGCGGAAGAGACCCAGTACTTC. Translation gives CASSEPGLAEETQYF.

The chain recombines TRBV2 with TRBJ2-3; 9 nucleotides line up with TRBD1. CDR1 SNHLY and CDR2 FYNNEI come from the germline V gene. The CDR3 has 11 residues. The junction had 5 bases not matched to a gene; V was cut back by 6 bases and J by 13 bases. The CDR3 here is CASRDRGGEYF. CDR3 DNA sequence: TGTGCCAGCAGGGACAGGGGAGGAGAGTATTTT.

This chain links TRBV18 with TRBJ1-5; D gene uncertain. The CDR3 length is 13 residues. Trimming took off 3 bases at V and 5 bases at J, with 8 bases between the two ends. Germline V gene sequence: CDR1 KGHSH, CDR2 LQKENI. In DNA form, the CDR3 reads TGTGCCAGCTCACCTCACGTAGATCAGCCCCAGCATTTT. As protein: CASSPHVDQPQHF.

The J gene is TRBJ2-7, the V gene TRBV11-3; D is unresolved. This CDR3 comprises 14 residues. V lost 1 base and J 2 bases, leaving 9 bases between the germline ends. The germline V gene encodes CDR1 SGHNT and CDR2 YENEEA. CDR3 protein: CASSLARSTYEQYF. CDR3 nucleotide sequence: TGTGCCAGCAGCTTAGCCAGGTCCACCTACGAGCAGTACTTC.

The CDR3 nucleotides are TGTGCCAGCAGCTTATCCGGCGAGACAGAACTCTCCTACGAGCAGTACTTC. Translated, it gives CASSLSGETELSYEQYF. The J gene is TRBJ2-7, the V gene TRBV7-9; D possibly corresponds to TRBD1 (5 bases). The CDR3 covers 17 residues. The germline V gene encodes CDR1 SEHNR and CDR2 FQNEAQ (reference sequence). The germline V and J ends were trimmed by 2 bases and 0 bases, with 17 bases remaining between them. The full variable domain, in which reference TRBV7-9 and TRBJ2-7 provide the parts outside the CDR3, is DTGVSQNPRHKITKRGQNVTFRCDPISEHNRLYWYRQTLGQGPEFLTYFQNEAQLEKSRLLSDRFSAERPKGSFSTLEIQRTEQGDSAMYLCASSLSGETELSYEQYFGPGTRLTVT.

The chain joins TRBV19 to TRBJ1-2; D may be TRBD1 (5 bases). The CDR3 runs 13 residues. Germline CDR1 and CDR2: LNHDA and SQIVND (reference sequence). The V end lost 3 bases, the J end lost 4 bases, and 9 bases lay between the germline ends. CDR3: CASSIQGSYGYTF. Here the CDR3 DNA reads TGTGCCAGTAGTATTCAGGGCAGCTATGGCTACACCTTC. The variable domain in full, completed from reference TRBV19 and TRBJ1-2, reads DGGITQSPKYLFRKEGQNVTLSCEQNLNHDAMYWYRQDPGQGLRLIYYSQIVNDFQKGDIAEGYSVSREKKESFPLTVTSAQKNPTAFYLCASSIQGSYGYTFGSGTRLTVV.

The chain couples TRBV6-2 or TRBV6-3 to TRBJ2-7; possible D gene TRBD2, 5 bases. This CDR3 region has 13 residues. Germline values: CDR1 MNHEY, CDR2 SVGEGT. Trimming removed 0 bases at V and 2 bases at J, with 5 bases between. The CDR3 spells CASSYSGAYEQYF. CDR3 in DNA: TGTGCCAGCAGTTACTCGGGAGCCTACGAGCAGTACTTC.

J is TRBJ1-1 and V is TRBV5-1, with 8 bases matching TRBD1. Looked up from germline, CDR1 is SGHRS and CDR2 is YFSETQ. Unmatched junction bases numbered 9, after V lost 0 bases and J lost 5 bases. The CDR3 length is 16 residues. CDR3 nucleotides: TGCGCCAGCAGCTTGGGGTTAAGACAGGGGAGGACTGAAGCTTTCTTT. The encoded protein is CASSLGLRQGRTEAFF.

The chain links TRBV5-1 to TRBJ2-1; the match to TRBD1 covers 9 bases. V dropped 4 bases and J dropped 8; count of bases not matched to a gene: 10. Germline assignment: CDR1 SGHRS and CDR2 YFSETQ. There are 15 residues in the CDR3. CDR3 DNA sequence: TGCGCCAGCAGCCCAGGGACAGGGAAGGTCGATGAGCAGTTCTTC. Translating it yields CASSPGTGKVDEQFF. The full variable domain, rest sourced from reference TRBV5-1 and TRBJ2-1, is KAGVTQTPRYLIKTRGQQVTLSCSPISGHRSVSWYQQTPGQGLQFLFEYFSETQRNKGNFPGRFSGRQFSNSRSEMNVSTLELGDSALYLCASSPGTGKVDEQFFGPGTRLTVL.

The chain uses TRBV7-9 and TRBJ2-1; 10 bases are shared with TRBD2. This CDR3 spans 17 amino acids. Germline trimming cut 0 bases from V and 5 bases from J; bases unmatched to any gene: 7. Germline lookup yields CDR1 SEHNR and CDR2 FQNEAQ (reference sequence). The CDR3 protein is CASSLAAGAGGNNEQFF. CDR3 DNA sequence: TGTGCCAGCAGCTTAGCCGCCGGAGCGGGAGGGAACAATGAGCAGTTCTTC.

The rearrangement links TRBV10-2 to TRBJ1-1; D uncertain. The CDR3 covers 16 residues. Per the germline V gene, CDR1 is WSHSY and CDR2 is SAAADI. Trimming took off 7 bases at V and 5 bases at J, with 23 bases between the two ends. The DNA for the CDR3 is TGCGCCAGCATCCCGGGAAATAGAAGGTTGGGAACTGAAGCTTTCTTT. This sequence encodes CASIPGNRRLGTEAFF.

In its sample, this clone ranks as medium-sized. This sequence joins TRBV3-1 (or the pseudogene TRBV3-2) and TRBJ2-3; D gene ambiguous. The CDR3 loop spans 16 amino acids. Deletions cut 4 bases from V and 4 bases from J, with 18 bases between. Germline V gene lookup returns CDR1 LGHDT and CDR2 YNNKEL (reference sequence). The CDR3, as DNA: TGTGCCAGCAGCCCCGATACCCTTGGCGGAGCAGATACGCAGTATTTT. This gives the protein CASSPDTLGGADTQYF.

The chain is built from TRBV24-1 and TRBJ2-6, with 10 bases that match TRBD1. J gave up 0 bases and V 3 bases, and 7 bases lay outside the gene matches. From germline, CDR1 is KGHDR and CDR2 SFDVKD. The CDR3 is 19 amino acids. The CDR3 spells CATSDPPGQGTSGANVLTF. CDR3 sequence (DNA): TGTGCCACCAGTGATCCGCCGGGACAGGGGACCTCTGGGGCCAACGTCCTGACTTTC.

This chain uses TRBV11-3 with TRBJ1-1; 10 bases are a match to TRBD1. The length of the CDR3 is 15 residues. The V gene's germline CDR1 is SGHNT and CDR2 YENEEA. V was clipped by 4 bases and J by 2 bases; unmatched bases: 4. The CDR3 protein is CASSSGQGINTEAFF. CDR3 sequence (DNA): TGTGCCAGCAGCTCGGGACAGGGGATCAACACTGAAGCTTTCTTT.

This clone was detected only a few times. The chain combines TRBV4-2 with TRBJ1-1; D may be TRBD1 (6 bases). CDR1 is LGHNA and CDR2 is YNFKEQ in the germline V gene. The CDR3 contains 14 residues. The ends were cut back, 0 bases at V and 2 bases at J, with 7 bases in the middle. The CDR3 protein is CASSQDRGNTEAFF. CDR3 DNA: TGTGCCAGCAGCCAAGACAGGGGTAACACTGAAGCTTTCTTT.